This T cell receptor beta chain emerged from a study of response to subunit inactivated influenza vaccine. Study results and caveats: Each seasonal flu vaccination may recruit only limited new T cells, authors suggested.

The CDR3 is made up of 14 amino acids. Germline CDR1 LGHNA, CDR2 YNFKEQ. Unmatched junction bases numbered 2, after V lost 7 bases and J lost 0 bases. TCRdb re-called the RT-PCR reads with MiXCR, one entry per CDR3 protein. The sample lists just over 300,000 distinct CDR3 sequences; 22% were seen once. About this clonotype: No antigen is known for it.

The clonotype comes from a man between 45 and 75 years old who received an inactivated influenza vaccine. Source: PBMCs from blood, taken less than 22 months after vaccination. This chain uses TRBV4-2 with TRBJ2-5, with 10 bases fitting TRBD2. The CDR3: CASKGLADQETQYF. The CDR3 DNA sequence: TGTGCCAGCAAAGGACTAGCGGACCAAGAGACCCAGTACTTC.